This T cell receptor beta chain stems from a study of regulatory and conventional T cells in breast cancer (dated by TCRdb to the mid-2010s). Library preparation employed PCR. Sequencer: 454 GS FLX Titanium. The raw public reads went through TCRdb reprocessing: fastp at Q25, MiXCR clone calling, in-frame beta chains kept. Rows with a matching CDR3 protein are joined into one entry that keeps the most common DNA and genes. This sample lists approximately 190 distinct CDR3 sequences; around 30% were detected once. 45% of the sample is taken by the ten largest. This clonotype is considered hyperexpanded (1% or more). Its antigen is unknown. Per-base qualities were not stored, and no clone one base away is much larger. The sequencing sample was made of regulatory T cells from blood. This clonotype originated in a female donor with breast cancer.

The sequenced DNA: TGCAGTGCTACTTCCTTGGGGGAAGGCGATGAGCAGTTCTTC. The translation is CSATSLGEGDEQFF. The V gene is TRBV20-1 and the J gene is TRBJ2-1; the D gene assignment is perhaps TRBD1 or TRBD2, with each matching 5 bases. The CDR3 contains 14 residues, cysteine and phenylalanine counted. Only the CDR3 DNA is retained, 42 bases long and in frame from the first base. V gives up 4 bases and J gives up 8 bases, and the segment between their germline ends measures 18 bases. CDR1 and CDR2, looked up from the germline V gene (reference sequence), are DFQATT and SNEGSKA.